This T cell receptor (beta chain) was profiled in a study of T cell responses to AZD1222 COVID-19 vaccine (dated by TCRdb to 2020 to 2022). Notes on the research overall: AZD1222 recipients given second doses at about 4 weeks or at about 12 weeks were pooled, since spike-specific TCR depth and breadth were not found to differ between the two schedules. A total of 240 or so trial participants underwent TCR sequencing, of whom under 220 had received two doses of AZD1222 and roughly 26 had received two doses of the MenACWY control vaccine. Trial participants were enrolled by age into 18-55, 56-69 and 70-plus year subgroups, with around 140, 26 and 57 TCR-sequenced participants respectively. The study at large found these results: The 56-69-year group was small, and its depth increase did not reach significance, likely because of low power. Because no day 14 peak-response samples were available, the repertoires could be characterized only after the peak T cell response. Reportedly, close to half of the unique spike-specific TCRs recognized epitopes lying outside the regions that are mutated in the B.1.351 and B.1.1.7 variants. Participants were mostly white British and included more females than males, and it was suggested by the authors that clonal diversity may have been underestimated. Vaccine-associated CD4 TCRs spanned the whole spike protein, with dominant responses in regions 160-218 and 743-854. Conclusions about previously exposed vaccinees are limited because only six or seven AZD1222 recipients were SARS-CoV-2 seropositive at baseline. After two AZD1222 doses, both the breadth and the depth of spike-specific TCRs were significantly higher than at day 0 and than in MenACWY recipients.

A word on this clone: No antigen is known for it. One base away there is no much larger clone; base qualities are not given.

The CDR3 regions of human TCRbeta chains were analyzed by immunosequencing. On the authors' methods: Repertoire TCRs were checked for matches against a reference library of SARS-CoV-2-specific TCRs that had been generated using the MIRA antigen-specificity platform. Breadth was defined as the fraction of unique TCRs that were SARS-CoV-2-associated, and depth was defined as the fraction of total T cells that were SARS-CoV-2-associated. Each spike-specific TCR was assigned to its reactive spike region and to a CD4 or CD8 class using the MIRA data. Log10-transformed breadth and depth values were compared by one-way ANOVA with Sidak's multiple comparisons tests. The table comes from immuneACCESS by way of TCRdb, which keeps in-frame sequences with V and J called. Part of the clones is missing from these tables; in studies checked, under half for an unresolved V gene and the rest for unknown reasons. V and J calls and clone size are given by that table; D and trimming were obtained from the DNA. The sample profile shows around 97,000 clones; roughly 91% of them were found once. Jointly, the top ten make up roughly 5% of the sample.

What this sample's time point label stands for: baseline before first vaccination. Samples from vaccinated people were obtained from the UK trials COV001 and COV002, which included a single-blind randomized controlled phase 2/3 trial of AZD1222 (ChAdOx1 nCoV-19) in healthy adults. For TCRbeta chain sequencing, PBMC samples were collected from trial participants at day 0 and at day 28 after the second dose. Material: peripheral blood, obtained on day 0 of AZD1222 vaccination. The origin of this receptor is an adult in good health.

The CDR3 reads as follows: CASSLGPGNYGYTF. The sequenced DNA is TGTGCCAGCAGCTTAGGTCCGGGCAACTATGGCTACACCTTC. Recombination joined TRBV7-9 with TRBJ1-2; no D segment can be confidently identified. The germline V gene encodes CDR1 SEHNR and CDR2 FQNEAQ (reference sequence). The CDR3 spans 14 residues, from the cysteine through the phenylalanine. CDR3 DNA only is kept here, 42 bases in frame from base 1. The germline ends are 8 bases apart after V is trimmed by 1 base and J by 2 bases.